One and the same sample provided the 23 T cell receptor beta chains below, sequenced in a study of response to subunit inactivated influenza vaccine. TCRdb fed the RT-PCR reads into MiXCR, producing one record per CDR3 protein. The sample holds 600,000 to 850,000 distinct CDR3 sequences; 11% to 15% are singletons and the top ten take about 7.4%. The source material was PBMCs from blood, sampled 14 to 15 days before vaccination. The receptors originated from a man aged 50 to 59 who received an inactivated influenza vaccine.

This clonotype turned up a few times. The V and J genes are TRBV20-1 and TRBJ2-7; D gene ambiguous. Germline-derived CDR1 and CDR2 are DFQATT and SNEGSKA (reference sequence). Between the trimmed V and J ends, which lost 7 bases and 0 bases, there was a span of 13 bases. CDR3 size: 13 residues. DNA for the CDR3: TGCAGTGTGCAGGACCGGAGCTCCTACGAGCAGTACTTC. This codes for CSVQDRSSYEQYF.

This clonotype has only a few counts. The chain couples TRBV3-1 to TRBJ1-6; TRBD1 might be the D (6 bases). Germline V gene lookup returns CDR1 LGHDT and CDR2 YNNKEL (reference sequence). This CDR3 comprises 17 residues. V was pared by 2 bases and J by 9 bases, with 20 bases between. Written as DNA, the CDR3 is TGTGCCAGCAGCCAATTTGTGTCCGGGGGCGAGAGTTCACCCCTCCACTTT. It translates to CASSQFVSGGESSPLHF.

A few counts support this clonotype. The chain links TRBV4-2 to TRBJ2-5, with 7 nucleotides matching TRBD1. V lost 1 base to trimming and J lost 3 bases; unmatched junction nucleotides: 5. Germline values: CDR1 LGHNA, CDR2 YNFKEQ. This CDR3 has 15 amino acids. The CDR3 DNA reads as TGTGCCAGCAGCCAAGGGACAGGAACGAAAGAGACCCAGTACTTC. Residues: CASSQGTGTKETQYF.

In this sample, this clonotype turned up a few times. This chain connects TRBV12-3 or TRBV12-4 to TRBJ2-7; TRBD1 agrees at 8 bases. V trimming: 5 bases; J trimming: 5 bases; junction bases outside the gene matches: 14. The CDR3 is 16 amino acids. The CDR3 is CASSPLRPRGLNEQYF. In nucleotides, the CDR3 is TGTGCCAGCAGTCCTCTCCGGCCCAGGGGGCTCAACGAGCAGTACTTC.

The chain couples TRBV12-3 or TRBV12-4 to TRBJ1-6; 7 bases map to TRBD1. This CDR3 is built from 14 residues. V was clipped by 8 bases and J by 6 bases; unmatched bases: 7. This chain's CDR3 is CASCSGTANSPLHF. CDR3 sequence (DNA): TGTGCCAGCTGCTCCGGGACAGCTAATTCACCCCTCCACTTT.

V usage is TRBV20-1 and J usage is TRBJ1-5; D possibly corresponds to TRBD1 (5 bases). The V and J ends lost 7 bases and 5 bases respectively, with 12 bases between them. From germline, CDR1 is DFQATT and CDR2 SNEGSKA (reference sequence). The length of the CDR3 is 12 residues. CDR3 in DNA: TGCAGTGTGGGACGTCAGGATCAGCCCCAGCATTTT. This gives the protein CSVGRQDQPQHF.

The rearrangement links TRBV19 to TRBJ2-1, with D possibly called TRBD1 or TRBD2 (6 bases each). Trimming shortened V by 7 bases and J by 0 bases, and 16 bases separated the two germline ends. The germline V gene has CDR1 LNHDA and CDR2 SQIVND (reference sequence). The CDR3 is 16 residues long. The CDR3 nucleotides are TGTGCCAGTATCCCCACGGGGGCTAGCTCCTACAATGAGCAGTTCTTC. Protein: CASIPTGASSYNEQFF. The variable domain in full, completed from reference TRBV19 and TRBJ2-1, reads DGGITQSPKYLFRKEGQNVTLSCEQNLNHDAMYWYRQDPGQGLRLIYYSQIVNDFQKGDIAEGYSVSREKKESFPLTVTSAQKNPTAFYLCASIPTGASSYNEQFFGPGTRLTVL.

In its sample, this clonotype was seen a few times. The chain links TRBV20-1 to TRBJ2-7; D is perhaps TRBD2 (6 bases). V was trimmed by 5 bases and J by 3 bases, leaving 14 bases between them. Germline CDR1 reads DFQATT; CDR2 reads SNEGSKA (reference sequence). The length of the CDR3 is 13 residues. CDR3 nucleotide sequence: TGCAGTGCTGCCGGGAGTACCCACTACGAGCAGTACTTC. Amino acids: CSAAGSTHYEQYF.

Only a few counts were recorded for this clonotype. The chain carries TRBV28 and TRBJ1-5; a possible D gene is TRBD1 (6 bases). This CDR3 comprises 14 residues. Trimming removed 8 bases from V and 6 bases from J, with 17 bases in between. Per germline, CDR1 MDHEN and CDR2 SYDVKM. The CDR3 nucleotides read TGTGCCAGCGACCAGGGGAGTTCGGTTCAGCCCCAGCATTTT. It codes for CASDQGSSVQPQHF.

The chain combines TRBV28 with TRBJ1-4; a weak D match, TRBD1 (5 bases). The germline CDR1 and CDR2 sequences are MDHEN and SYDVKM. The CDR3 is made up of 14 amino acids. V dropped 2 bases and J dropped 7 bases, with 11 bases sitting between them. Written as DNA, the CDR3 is TGTGCCAGCAGTTTAACGGGGACGGGTGAAAAACTGTTTTTT. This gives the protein CASSLTGTGEKLFF. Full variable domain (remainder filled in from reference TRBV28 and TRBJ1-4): DVKVTQSSRYLVKRTGEKVFLECVQDMDHENMFWYRQDPGLGLRLIYFSYDVKMKEKGDIPEGYSVSREKKERFSLILESASTNQTSMYLCASSLTGTGEKLFFGSGTQLSVL.

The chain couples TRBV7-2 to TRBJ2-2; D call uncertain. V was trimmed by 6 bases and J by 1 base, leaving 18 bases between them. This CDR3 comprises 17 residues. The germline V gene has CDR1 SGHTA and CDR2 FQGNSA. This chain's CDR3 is CASRFRIEPRNTGELFF. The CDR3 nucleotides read TGTGCCAGCAGATTTCGGATCGAGCCTCGGAACACCGGGGAGCTGTTTTTT.

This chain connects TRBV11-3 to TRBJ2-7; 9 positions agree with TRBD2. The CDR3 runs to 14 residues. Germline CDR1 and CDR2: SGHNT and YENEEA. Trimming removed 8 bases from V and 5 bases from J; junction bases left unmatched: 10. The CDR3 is CASSAGGSGNEQYF. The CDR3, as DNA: TGTGCCAGCTCCGCGGGGGGGAGCGGGAACGAGCAGTACTTC.

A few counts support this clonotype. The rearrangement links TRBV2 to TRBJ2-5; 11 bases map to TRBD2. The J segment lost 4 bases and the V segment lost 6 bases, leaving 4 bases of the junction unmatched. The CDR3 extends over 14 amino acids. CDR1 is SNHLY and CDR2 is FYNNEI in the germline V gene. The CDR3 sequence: CASRTTSGAETQYF. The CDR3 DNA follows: TGTGCCAGCAGGACGACTAGCGGGGCAGAGACCCAGTACTTC.

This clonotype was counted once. The CDR3 coding sequence is TGCGCCAGCAGTACAGACAGTTCGACCCTCCACTTT. Translation: CASSTDSSTLHF. V is TRBV5-1 and J is TRBJ1-6, with D possibly matching TRBD1 (5 bases). The CDR3 length is 12 residues. Trimming took off 5 bases at V and 14 bases at J, with 14 bases between the two ends. Germline CDR1 and CDR2: SGHRS and YFSETQ.

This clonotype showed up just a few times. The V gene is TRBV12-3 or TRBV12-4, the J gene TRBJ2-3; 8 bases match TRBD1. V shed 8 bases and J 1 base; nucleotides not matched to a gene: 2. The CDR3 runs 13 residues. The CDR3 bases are TGTGCCAGCCAGGGGGCGGGCACAGATACGCAGTATTTT. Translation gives CASQGAGTDTQYF.

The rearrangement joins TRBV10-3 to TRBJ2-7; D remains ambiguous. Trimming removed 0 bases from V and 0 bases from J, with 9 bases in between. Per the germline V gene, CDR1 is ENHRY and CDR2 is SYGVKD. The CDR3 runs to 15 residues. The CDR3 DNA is TGTGCCATCAGTGAGTCAGGCCTACGCTCCTACGAGCAGTACTTC. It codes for CAISESGLRSYEQYF.

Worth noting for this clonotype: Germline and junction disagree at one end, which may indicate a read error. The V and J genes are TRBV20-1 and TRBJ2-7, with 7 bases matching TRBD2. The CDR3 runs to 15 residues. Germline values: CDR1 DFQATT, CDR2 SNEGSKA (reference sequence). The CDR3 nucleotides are TGCAGTGCTGGCCAACGGAGGGAGGGTATTTACGACCAGTACTTC. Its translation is CSAGQRREGIYDQYF.

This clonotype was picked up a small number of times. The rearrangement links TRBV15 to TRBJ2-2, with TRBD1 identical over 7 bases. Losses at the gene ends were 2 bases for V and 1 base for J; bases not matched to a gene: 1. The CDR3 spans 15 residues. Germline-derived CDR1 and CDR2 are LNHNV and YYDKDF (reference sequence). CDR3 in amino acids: CATSRRTGNTGELFF. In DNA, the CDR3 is TGTGCCACCAGCAGAAGGACAGGGAACACCGGGGAGCTGTTTTTT.

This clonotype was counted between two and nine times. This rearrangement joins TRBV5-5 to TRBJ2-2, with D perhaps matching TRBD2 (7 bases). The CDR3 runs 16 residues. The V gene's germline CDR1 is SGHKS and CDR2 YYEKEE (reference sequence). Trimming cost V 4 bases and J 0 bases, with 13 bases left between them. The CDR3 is CASSPRGAANTGELFF. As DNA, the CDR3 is TGTGCCAGCAGCCCCCGGGGGGCCGCGAACACCGGGGAGCTGTTTTTT.

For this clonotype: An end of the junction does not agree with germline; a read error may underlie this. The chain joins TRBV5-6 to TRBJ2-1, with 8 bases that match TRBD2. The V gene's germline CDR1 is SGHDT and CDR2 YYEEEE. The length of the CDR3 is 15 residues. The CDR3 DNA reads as TGTGCCAGCAGCTTGGAACTAGCGGACTACAATGAGGAGTTCTTC. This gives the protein CASSLELADYNEEFF.

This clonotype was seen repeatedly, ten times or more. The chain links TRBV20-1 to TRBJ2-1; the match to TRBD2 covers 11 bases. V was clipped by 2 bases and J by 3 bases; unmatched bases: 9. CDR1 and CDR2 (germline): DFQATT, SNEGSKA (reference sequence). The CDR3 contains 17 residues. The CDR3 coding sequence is TGCAGTGCTAGATCGGGACTAGCGGAGCGGGACTACAATGAGCAGTTCTTC. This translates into CSARSGLAERDYNEQFF.

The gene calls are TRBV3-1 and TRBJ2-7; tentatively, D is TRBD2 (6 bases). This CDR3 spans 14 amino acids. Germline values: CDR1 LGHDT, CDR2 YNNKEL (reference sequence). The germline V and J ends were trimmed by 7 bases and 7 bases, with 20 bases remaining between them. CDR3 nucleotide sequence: TGTGCCAGCACCCAGGCGGGGCTGGCCGGGGAGCAGTACTTC. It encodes CASTQAGLAGEQYF.

CDR3 coding DNA: TGCAGTGCTATGTTCCAAAACTACGAGCAGTACTTC. This sequence encodes CSAMFQNYEQYF. The rearrangement uses TRBV20-1 and TRBJ2-7; D is undetermined. This CDR3 spans 12 amino acids. V lost 4 bases and J lost 3, with 10 bases in between. In germline, CDR1 is DFQATT, CDR2 SNEGSKA (reference sequence).